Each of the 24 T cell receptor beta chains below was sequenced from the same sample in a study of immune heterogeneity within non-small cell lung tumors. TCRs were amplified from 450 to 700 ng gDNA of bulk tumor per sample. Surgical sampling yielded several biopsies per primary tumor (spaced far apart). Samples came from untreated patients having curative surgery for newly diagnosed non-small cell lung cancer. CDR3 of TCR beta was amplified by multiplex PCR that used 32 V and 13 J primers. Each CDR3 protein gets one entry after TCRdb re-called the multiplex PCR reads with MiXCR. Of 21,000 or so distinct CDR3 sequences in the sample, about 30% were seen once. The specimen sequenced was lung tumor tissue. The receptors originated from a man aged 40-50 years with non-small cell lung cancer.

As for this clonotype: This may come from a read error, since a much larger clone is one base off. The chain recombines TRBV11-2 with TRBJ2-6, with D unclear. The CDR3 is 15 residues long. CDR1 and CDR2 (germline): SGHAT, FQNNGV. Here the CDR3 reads CASSFVSSWANVLTF. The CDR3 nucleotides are TGTGCCAGCAGCTTCGTGTCCTCTTGGGCCAACGTCCTGACTTTC. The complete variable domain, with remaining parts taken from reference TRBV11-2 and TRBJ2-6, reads EAGVAQSPRYKIIEKRQSVAFWCNPISGHATLYWYQQILGQGPKLLIQFQNNGVVDDSQLPKDRFSAERLKGVDSTLKIQPAKLEDSAVYLCASSFVSSWANVLTFGAGSRLTVL.

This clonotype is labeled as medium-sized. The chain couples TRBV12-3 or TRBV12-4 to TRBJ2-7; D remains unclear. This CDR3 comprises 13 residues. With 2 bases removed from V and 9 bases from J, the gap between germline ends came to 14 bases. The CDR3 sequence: CASSLMAESGQYF. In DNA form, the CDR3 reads TGTGCCAGCAGTTTAATGGCAGAATCCGGGCAGTACTTC.

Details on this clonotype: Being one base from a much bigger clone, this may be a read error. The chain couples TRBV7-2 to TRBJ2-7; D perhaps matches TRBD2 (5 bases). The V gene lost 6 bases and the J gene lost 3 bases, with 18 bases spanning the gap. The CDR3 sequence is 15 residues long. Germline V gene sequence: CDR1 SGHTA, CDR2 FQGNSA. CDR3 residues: CASSRGRVTGYEQYF. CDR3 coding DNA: TGTGCCAGCAGTCGAGGGCGGGTGACGGGCTACGAGCAGTACTTC. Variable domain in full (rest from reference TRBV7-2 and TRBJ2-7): GAGVSQSPSNKVTEKGKDVELRCDPISGHTALYWYRQSLGQGLEFLIYFQGNSAPDKSGLPSDRFSAERTGGSVSTLTIQRTQQEDSAVYLCASSRGRVTGYEQYFGPGTRLTVT.

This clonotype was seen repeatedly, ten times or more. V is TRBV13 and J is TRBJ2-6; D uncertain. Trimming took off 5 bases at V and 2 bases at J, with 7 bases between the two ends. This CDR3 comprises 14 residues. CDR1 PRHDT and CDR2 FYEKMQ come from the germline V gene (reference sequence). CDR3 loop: CASSQHTGANVLTF. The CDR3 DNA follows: TGTGCCAGCAGCCAGCATACTGGGGCCAACGTCCTGACTTTC.

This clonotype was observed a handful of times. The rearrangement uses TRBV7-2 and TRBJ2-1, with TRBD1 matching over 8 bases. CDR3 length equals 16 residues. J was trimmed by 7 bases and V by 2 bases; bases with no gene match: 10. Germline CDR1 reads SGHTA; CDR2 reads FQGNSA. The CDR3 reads CASSLMGQGAGNEQFF. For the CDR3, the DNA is TGTGCCAGCAGCTTAATGGGTCAGGGGGCAGGAAATGAGCAGTTCTTC.

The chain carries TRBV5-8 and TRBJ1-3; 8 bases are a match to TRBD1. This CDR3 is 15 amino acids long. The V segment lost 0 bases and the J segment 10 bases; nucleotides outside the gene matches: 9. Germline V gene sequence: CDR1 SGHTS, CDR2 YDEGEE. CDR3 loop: CASSLGQGASVTIYF. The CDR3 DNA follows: TGTGCCAGCAGCTTGGGGCAGGGGGCCAGTGTTACCATATATTTT.

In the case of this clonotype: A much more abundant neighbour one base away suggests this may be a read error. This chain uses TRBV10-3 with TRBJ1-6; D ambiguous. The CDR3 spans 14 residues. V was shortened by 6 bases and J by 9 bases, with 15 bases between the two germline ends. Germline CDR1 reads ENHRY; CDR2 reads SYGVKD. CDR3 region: CAISVTVSGSPLHF. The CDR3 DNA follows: TGTGCCATCAGCGTCACAGTGTCGGGTTCACCCCTCCACTTT.

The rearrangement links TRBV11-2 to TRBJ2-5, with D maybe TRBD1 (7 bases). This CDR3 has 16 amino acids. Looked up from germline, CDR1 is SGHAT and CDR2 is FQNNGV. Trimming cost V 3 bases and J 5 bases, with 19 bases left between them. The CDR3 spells CASSFLAGGPWETQYF. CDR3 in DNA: TGTGCCAGCAGCTTTTTAGCAGGGGGGCCGTGGGAGACCCAGTACTTC.

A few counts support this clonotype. CDR3 bases: TGTGCCAGCAGCTTAGGAGCCCGGGGCGGGAACACTGAAGCTTTCTTT. Protein sequence: CASSLGARGGNTEAFF. The chain links TRBV7-8 to TRBJ1-1, with D tentatively TRBD1 (5 bases). Germline loops: CDR1 SGHVS, CDR2 FQNEAQ. The CDR3 sequence is 16 residues long. The V and J ends lost 1 base and 1 base respectively, with 13 bases between them.

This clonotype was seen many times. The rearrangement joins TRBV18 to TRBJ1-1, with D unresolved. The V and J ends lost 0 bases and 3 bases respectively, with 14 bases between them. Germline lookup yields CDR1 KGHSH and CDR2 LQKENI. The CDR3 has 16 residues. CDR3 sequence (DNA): TGTGCCAGCTCACCACCCCCCGTCCCAGGCTACACTGAAGCTTTCTTT. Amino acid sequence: CASSPPPVPGYTEAFF.

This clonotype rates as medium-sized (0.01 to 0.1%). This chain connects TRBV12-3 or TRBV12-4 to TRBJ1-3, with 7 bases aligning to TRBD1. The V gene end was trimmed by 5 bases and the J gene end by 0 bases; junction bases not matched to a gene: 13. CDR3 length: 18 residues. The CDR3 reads CASSKPGQNRVSGNTIYF. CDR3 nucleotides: TGTGCCAGCAGTAAACCGGGACAGAATAGAGTCTCTGGAAACACCATATATTTT.

Here the CDR3 reads CSARDEQDQPQHF. Here the CDR3 DNA reads TGCAGTGCTAGAGATGAGCAAGATCAGCCCCAGCATTTT. J is TRBJ1-5 and V is TRBV20-1; no clear D gene. From germline, CDR1 is DFQATT and CDR2 SNEGSKA (reference sequence). V was pared by 0 bases and J by 5 bases, with 8 bases between. The CDR3 runs 13 residues.

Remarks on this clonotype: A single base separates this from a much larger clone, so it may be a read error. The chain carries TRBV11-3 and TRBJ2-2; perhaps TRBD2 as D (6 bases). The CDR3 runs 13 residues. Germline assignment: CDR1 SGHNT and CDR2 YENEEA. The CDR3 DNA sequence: TGTGCCAGCAGCAGACTAGTTTCCGGGGAGCTGGTTTTT. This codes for CASSRLVSGELVF.

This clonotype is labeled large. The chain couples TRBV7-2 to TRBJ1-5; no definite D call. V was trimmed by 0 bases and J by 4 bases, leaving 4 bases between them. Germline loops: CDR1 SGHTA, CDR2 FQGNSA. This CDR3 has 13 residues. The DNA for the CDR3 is TGTGCCAGCAGCTTAGCTATGAATCAGCCCCAGCATTTT. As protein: CASSLAMNQPQHF. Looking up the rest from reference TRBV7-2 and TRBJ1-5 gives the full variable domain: GAGVSQSPSNKVTEKGKDVELRCDPISGHTALYWYRQSLGQGLEFLIYFQGNSAPDKSGLPSDRFSAERTGGSVSTLTIQRTQQEDSAVYLCASSLAMNQPQHFGDGTRLSIL.

The CDR3 DNA follows: TGTGCCAGCTCATCCTTGGGACAGGGGGCCGCCGGGGAGCTGTTTTTT. It translates to CASSSLGQGAAGELFF. This chain connects TRBV18 to TRBJ2-2; 12 nucleotides align to TRBD1. The CDR3 is made up of 16 amino acids. V lost 5 bases to trimming and J lost 6 bases; unmatched junction nucleotides: 7. Germline V CDR1 and CDR2: KGHSH, LQKENI.

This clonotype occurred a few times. CDR3 DNA sequence: TGTGCCAGCAGCTTTTACGGCAGGGGAAACGAGCAGTACTTC. Translation: CASSFYGRGNEQYF. The rearrangement links TRBV5-6 to TRBJ2-7, with D tentatively TRBD1 (6 bases). Trimming removed 2 bases from V and 5 bases from J, with 14 bases in between. Germline CDR1 is SGHDT and CDR2 is YYEEEE. The CDR3 sequence is 14 residues long.

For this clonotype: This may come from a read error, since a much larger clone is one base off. The CDR3 loop reads CASSYSAVDYEQYF. The CDR3 DNA reads as TGTGCCAGCAGTTACTCAGCGGTGGACTACGAGCAGTACTTC. V usage is TRBV6-2 or TRBV6-3 and J usage is TRBJ2-7, with a weak D call TRBD2 (5 bases). Looked up from germline, CDR1 is MNHEY and CDR2 is SVGEGT. The CDR3 contains 14 residues. The V end lost 0 bases, the J end lost 3 bases, and 9 bases lay between the germline ends.

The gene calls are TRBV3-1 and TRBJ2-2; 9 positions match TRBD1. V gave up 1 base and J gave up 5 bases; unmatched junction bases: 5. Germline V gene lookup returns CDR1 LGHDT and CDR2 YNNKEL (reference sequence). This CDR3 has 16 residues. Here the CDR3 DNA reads TGTGCCAGCAGCCAAGCGACAGGGGGTCGTACCGGGGAGCTGTTTTTT. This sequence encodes CASSQATGGRTGELFF.

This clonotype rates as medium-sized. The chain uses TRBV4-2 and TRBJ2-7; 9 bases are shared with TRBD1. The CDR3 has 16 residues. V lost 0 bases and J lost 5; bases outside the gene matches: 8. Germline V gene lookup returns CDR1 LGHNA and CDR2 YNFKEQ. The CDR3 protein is CASSQDTGTGKDEQYF. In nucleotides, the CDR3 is TGTGCCAGCAGCCAAGATACCGGGACAGGGAAAGACGAGCAGTACTTC.

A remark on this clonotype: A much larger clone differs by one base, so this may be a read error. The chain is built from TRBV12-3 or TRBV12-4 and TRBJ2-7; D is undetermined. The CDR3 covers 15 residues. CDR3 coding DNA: TGTGACAGCAGTTTTTACGGCGGTCAGGCCTACGAGCAGTACTTC. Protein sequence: CDSSFYGGQAYEQYF.

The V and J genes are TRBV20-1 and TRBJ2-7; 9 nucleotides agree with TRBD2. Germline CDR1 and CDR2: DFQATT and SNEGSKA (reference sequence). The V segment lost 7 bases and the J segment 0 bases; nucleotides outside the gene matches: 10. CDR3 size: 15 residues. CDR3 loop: CSVLGLARSSYEQYF. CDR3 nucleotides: TGCAGTGTACTGGGACTAGCTAGGAGCTCCTACGAGCAGTACTTC.

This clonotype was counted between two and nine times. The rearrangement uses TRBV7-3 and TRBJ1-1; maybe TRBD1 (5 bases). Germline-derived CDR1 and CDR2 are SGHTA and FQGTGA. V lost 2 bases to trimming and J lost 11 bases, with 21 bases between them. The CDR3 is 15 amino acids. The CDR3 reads CASSLGGGGSSEAFF. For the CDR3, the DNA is TGTGCCAGCAGCTTAGGAGGTGGGGGGAGCAGTGAGGCTTTCTTT.

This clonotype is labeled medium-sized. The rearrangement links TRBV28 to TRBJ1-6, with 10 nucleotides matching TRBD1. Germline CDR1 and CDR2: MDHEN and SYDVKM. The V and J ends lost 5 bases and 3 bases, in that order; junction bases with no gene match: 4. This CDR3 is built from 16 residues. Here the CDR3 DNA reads TGTGCCAGCAGTCCGGACAGGGGGAACTATAATTCACCCCTCCACTTT. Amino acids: CASSPDRGNYNSPLHF.

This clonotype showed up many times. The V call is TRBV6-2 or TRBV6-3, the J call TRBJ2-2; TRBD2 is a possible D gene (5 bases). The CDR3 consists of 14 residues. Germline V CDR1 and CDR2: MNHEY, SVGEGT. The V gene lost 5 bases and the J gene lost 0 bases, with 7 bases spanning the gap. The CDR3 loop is CASSDYSNTGELFF. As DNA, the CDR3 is TGTGCCAGCAGTGACTACTCGAACACCGGGGAGCTGTTTTTT.